This passage covers 21 T cell receptor beta chains from one sample sequenced in a study of T cells expressing NK-cell markers. TCRdb reprocessed the 5' RACE reads, keeping one entry per CDR3 protein, no DNA. This repertoire includes around 380,000 distinct CDR3 sequences. Sequencing input: blood T cells: a sorted CD56 or NKG2C T cell subset, CD4+ or CD8+ T cells, or bulk PBMC T cells (not recorded which). These TCRs come from a woman aged 45-60 years in good health.

This chain links TRBV15 with TRBJ2-7; TCRdb indicates TRBD1, and absent DNA this call remains unverified. The CDR3 has 14 amino acids. Germline CDR1 LNHNV, CDR2 YYDKDF (reference sequence). This CDR3 is CATSRDNAPSEQYF.

V usage is TRBV6-5 and J usage is TRBJ2-1; TCRdb proposes TRBD2, but this gene call is untestable without DNA. The CDR3 runs to 15 residues. CDR1 and CDR2 (germline): MNHEY, SVGAGI. The CDR3 sequence: CASRRGLAGEGEQFF.

The gene calls are TRBV10-2 and TRBJ2-2; TCRdb's D call, TRBD1, is unchecked because there is no DNA. The germline V gene has CDR1 WSHSY and CDR2 SAAADI. The CDR3 contains 14 residues. The CDR3 sequence is CASTPGQNTGELFF.

The chain joins TRBV5-5 to TRBJ2-4; TCRdb's assignment of TRBD1 cannot be checked, as there is no DNA. The CDR3 covers 13 residues. Germline-derived CDR1 and CDR2 are SGHKS and YYEKEE (reference sequence). The CDR3 spells CASSVQGESIQYF.

The chain uses TRBV12-3 or TRBV12-4 and TRBJ2-1; lacking DNA, the TRBD2 call made by TCRdb goes unchecked. This CDR3 has 16 residues. The CDR3 region is CASSSVLAGPSNEQFF.

The chain has TRBV18 and TRBJ2-7; TCRdb returns TRBD2, unconfirmable since there is no DNA. This CDR3 has 13 residues. CDR1 and CDR2 from the germline V gene are KGHSH and LQKENI. CDR3 region: CASSPGLVYEQYF.

The chain employs TRBV7-2 and TRBJ2-5; TCRdb designates TRBD2, a call that cannot be tested without DNA. CDR3 size: 16 residues. Germline-derived CDR1 and CDR2 are SGHTA and FQGNSA. The CDR3 sequence: CASSPTAGTIQETQYF.

The gene calls are TRBV7-3 and TRBJ2-3. The CDR3 spans 12 residues. CDR1 is SGHTA, CDR2 FQGTGA, per germline. This CDR3 reads CASSLNSDTQYF.

This rearrangement joins TRBV5-1 to TRBJ1-2; the D call of TRBD1 rests on TCRdb alone, since no DNA is present to check it. The CDR3 runs to 14 residues. Germline lookup yields CDR1 SGHRS and CDR2 YFSETQ. CDR3 region: CASSSQGEIGGYTF.

The V call is TRBV24-1, the J call TRBJ2-2; TCRdb returns TRBD2, unconfirmable since there is no DNA. CDR3 length: 14 residues. CDR1 and CDR2 (germline): KGHDR, SFDVKD. This CDR3 reads CATSEGPSAGELFF.

The V and J genes are TRBV7-9 and TRBJ1-2; TCRdb's D call of TRBD1 is untestable without DNA. The CDR3 totals 16 residues. Germline V gives CDR1 SEHNR, CDR2 FQNEAQ (reference sequence). CDR3 sequence: CASSSGPGQGVGGYTF.

The rearrangement joins TRBV29-1 to TRBJ2-2; checking the TCRdb D call of TRBD2 is not possible without DNA. CDR3 length: 14 residues. In germline, CDR1 is SQVTM, CDR2 ANQGSEA. This chain's CDR3 is CSVDGGLRTGELFF.

This rearrangement joins TRBV20-1 to TRBJ2-5; TCRdb designates TRBD2, a call that cannot be tested without DNA. The CDR3 length is 13 residues. Per germline, CDR1 DFQATT and CDR2 SNEGSKA (reference sequence). CDR3: CSAWTRSEETQYF.

V usage is TRBV12-3 or TRBV12-4 and J usage is TRBJ1-2; the D call from TCRdb, TRBD1, cannot be confirmed without DNA. This CDR3 has 15 amino acids. The chain's CDR3 is CASSPGGDQLYGYTF.

This sequence joins TRBV19 and TRBJ2-3. CDR3 length: 15 residues. Germline CDR1 is LNHDA and CDR2 is SQIVND (reference sequence). The CDR3 reads CASSILGSGTDTQYF.

The V and J genes are TRBV10-3 and TRBJ2-1; TCRdb picks TRBD1, but there is no DNA to check that call. The germline V gene has CDR1 ENHRY and CDR2 SYGVKD. The CDR3 contains 15 residues. CDR3 in amino acids: CAIRLPGQGDNEQFF.

The chain joins TRBV7-2 to TRBJ2-1; the TCRdb call, TRBD2, lacks DNA for checking. This CDR3 is 16 amino acids long. Germline V lookup: CDR1 SGHTA, CDR2 FQGNSA. CDR3: CASSLRLAGGHNEQFF.

V is TRBV5-1 and J is TRBJ1-5; TCRdb's assignment of TRBD1 cannot be checked, as there is no DNA. Germline CDR1 is SGHRS and CDR2 is YFSETQ. The CDR3 has 19 residues. The CDR3 sequence: CASSLPRTEQVYSNQPQHF.

The gene calls are TRBV6-5 and TRBJ2-1; TCRdb's D call, TRBD2, is unchecked because there is no DNA. This CDR3 spans 15 amino acids. Germline loops: CDR1 MNHEY, CDR2 SVGAGI. CDR3 sequence: CASSYLAGGIVEQFF.

The CDR3 sequence is CASSYGEAGELFF. The gene calls are TRBV6-5 and TRBJ2-2. The CDR3 runs to 13 residues. Germline CDR1 and CDR2: MNHEY and SVGAGI.

The genes are TRBV20-1 and TRBJ1-5. CDR3 length: 15 residues. CDR1 and CDR2 from the germline V gene are DFQATT and SNEGSKA (reference sequence). CDR3: CSARDTGPLGQPQHF.